A single sample gave rise to the 8 T cell receptor beta chains below, sequenced in a study of blood T cell repertoires in COVID-19. Using immunoSEQ multiplex PCR, the repertoire was profiled, and TCRdb retains in-frame clones only, with some absent. The sample carries some 380,000 clones, around 90% recorded once. Sequenced sample: peripheral blood. These receptors were obtained from a man younger than 35 with active or convalescent COVID-19.

The J gene is TRBJ2-7, the V gene TRBV19, with D tentatively TRBD1 (6 bases). Germline V gene data show CDR1 as LNHDA and CDR2 as SQIVND (reference sequence). This CDR3 comprises 13 residues. Trimming took 5 bases from V and 3 from J, leaving 11 bases between them. CDR3 DNA sequence: TGTGCCAGTAGTCCCACGACAGGCTACGAGCAGTACTTC. Translation: CASSPTTGYEQYF.

The V gene is TRBV11-2, the J gene TRBJ2-2, with TRBD1 identical over 12 bases. CDR3 size: 16 residues. The germline gives CDR1 SGHAT, CDR2 FQNNGV. V dropped 1 base and J dropped 6; count of bases not matched to a gene: 3. For the CDR3, the DNA is TGTGCCAGCAGCTTAGTCAGGGACAGGGGGCCCGGGGAGCTGTTTTTT. Translated, it gives CASSLVRDRGPGELFF.

This chain links TRBV29-1 with TRBJ2-7; 9 bases agree with TRBD1. After removal of 4 bases from V and 2 bases from J, the junction contained 6 bases not matched to a gene. Looked up from germline, CDR1 is SQVTM and CDR2 is ANQGSEA. This CDR3 comprises 14 residues. Here the CDR3 reads CSVVFRTGAYEQYF. CDR3 bases: TGCAGCGTTGTTTTCCGGACAGGGGCCTACGAGCAGTACTTC.

The chain combines TRBV4-1 with TRBJ2-2; TRBD2 agrees at 11 bases. Germline V lookup: CDR1 MGHRA, CDR2 YSYEKL. CDR3 length equals 17 residues. V gave up 1 base and J gave up 7 bases; unmatched junction bases: 8. CDR3 sequence reads: CASSQALLAGVNGELFF. DNA for the CDR3: TGCGCCAGCAGCCAAGCGTTACTAGCGGGAGTTAACGGGGAGCTGTTTTTT.

The chain carries TRBV6-2 or TRBV6-3 and TRBJ2-5; unclear D gene. Trimming cost V 2 bases and J 3 bases, with 16 bases left between them. There are 16 residues in the CDR3. From germline, CDR1 is MNHEY and CDR2 SVGEGT. In DNA, the CDR3 is TGTGCCAGCAGTTACACAGTGGCCGAATTAGAAGAGACCCAGTACTTC. Its translation is CASSYTVAELEETQYF.

The rearrangement joins TRBV25-1 to TRBJ2-7; D gene ambiguous. The CDR3 is 12 residues long. Germline V gene sequence: CDR1 MGHDK, CDR2 SYGVNS. V was shortened by 5 bases and J by 2 bases, with 7 bases between the two germline ends. CDR3 nucleotide sequence: TGTGCCAGCAGTAGATCTACCTACGAGCAGTACTTC. It specifies CASSRSTYEQYF.

The V call is TRBV29-1, the J call TRBJ2-7, with D uncertain. The CDR3 length is 16 residues. CDR1 and CDR2 from the germline V gene are SQVTM and ANQGSEA. The V end was cut by 0 bases, the J end by 0 bases, with 15 bases between. This CDR3 reads CSVEEIVGPSSYEQYF. The CDR3 bases are TGCAGCGTTGAAGAAATAGTCGGTCCTTCCTCCTACGAGCAGTACTTC.

The gene calls are TRBV10-2 and TRBJ2-7, with D perhaps TRBD1 (6 bases). The length of the CDR3 is 16 residues. CDR1 is WSHSY and CDR2 is SAAADI in the germline V gene. Trimming removed 3 bases from V and 0 bases from J, with 15 bases in between. CDR3 region: CASSDPGAASSYEQYF. The CDR3 nucleotides are TGCGCCAGCAGTGACCCAGGGGCAGCTAGCTCCTACGAGCAGTACTTC.